Listed below are T cell receptor beta chains from one sample, sequenced in a study of T cells in Graves' hyperthyroidism and ophthalmopathy. TCRdb re-derived calls from the multiplex PCR reads in MiXCR, one entry per CDR3 protein. The sample contains hundreds of thousands of distinct CDR3 sequences, less than 25% of which appear only once. The sample comprised blood. All receptors come from a man aged 25 to 45 with Graves' ophthalmopathy. CDR3s include the opening cysteine and the closing phenylalanine or tryptophan. A D gene is named only where the DNA matches it firmly. Clone sizes are given selectively: once, few, many, or a class where the clone is expanded.

many	TRBD1	TRBV18	TRBJ2-5	TGTGCCAGCTCACAACCGGGACAGCAAGAGACCCAGTACTTC	CASSQPGQQETQYF
few	-	TRBV27	TRBJ2-7	TGTGCCAGCAGTTTAATGTTTGGGACCTACGAGCAGTACTTC	CASSLMFGTYEQYF
few	-	TRBV7-9	TRBJ1-2	TGTGCCAGCAGCCCCTCCGGTGATGGCTACACCTTC	CASSPSGDGYTF
many	-	TRBV15	TRBJ2-7	TGTGCCACCAGCAGAGAGTATTACGAGCAGTACTTC	CATSREYYEQYF
many	-	TRBV28	TRBJ2-7	TGTGCCAGCAGTTCCGGCCAGAGTTACGAGCAGTACTTC	CASSSGQSYEQYF
many	TRBD2	TRBV7-2	TRBJ2-1	TGTGCCAGCAGCTTATTTGCGGGAGAAGTCTACAATGAGCAGTTCTTC	CASSLFAGEVYNEQFF
-	-	TRBV2	TRBJ1-2	TGTGCCAGCAGTGAAGCTGAGGGAGGAGGCTACACCTTC	CASSEAEGGGYTF
many	TRBD1	TRBV12-3/TRBV12-4	TRBJ2-7	TGTGCCAGCAGCCGACTTGCAGGACAGGGCGACGAGCAGTACTTC	CASSRLAGQGDEQYF
few	-	TRBV27	TRBJ2-7	TGTGCCAGCAGTCCCAATCGGCCTACCTCCGAGCAGTACTTC	CASSPNRPTSEQYF
-	-	TRBV7-9	TRBJ1-1	TGTGCCAGCAGCTTAGTGGAGGGGGTGAACACTGAAGCTTTCTTT	CASSLVEGVNTEAFF
many	TRBD1	TRBV12-3/TRBV12-4	TRBJ1-1	TGTGCCAGCAGTAGACAGGGCGTGAACACTGAAGCTTTCTTT	CASSRQGVNTEAFF
few	TRBD1	TRBV12-3/TRBV12-4	TRBJ2-1	TGTGCCAGCAAGGGACAGGGGGCTTACAATGAGCAGTTCTTC	CASKGQGAYNEQFF
-	-	TRBV6-1	TRBJ2-5	TGTGCCAGCAGTTATCAGGGGATGGAGACCCAGTACTTC	CASSYQGMETQYF
-	-	TRBV27	TRBJ2-1	TGTGCCAGCAGTTTATCCCTTAACAGGGCGGGTGAGCAGTTCTTC	CASSLSLNRAGEQFF
-	-	TRBV27	TRBJ1-4	TGTTCCAGCACTTCCGGGCCCCGAAATGAAAAACTGTTTTTT	CSSTSGPRNEKLFF
-	TRBD2	TRBV28	TRBJ2-1	TGTGCCACCGTTACTAGCGCCATACGGGGTGAGCAGTTCTTC	CATVTSAIRGEQFF
-	-	TRBV6-5	TRBJ2-7	TGTGCCAGCAGTTACTCAGAGGCCGGGACCCTTACAGGCGAGCAGTACTTC	CASSYSEAGTLTGEQYF
-	TRBD1	TRBV6-1	TRBJ1-5	TGTGCCAGCAGATTGGAACAGGGGGTACTGAATCAGCCCCAGCATTTT	CASRLEQGVLNQPQHF